This T cell receptor (beta chain) was identified during a study of beta chain features in type 1 diabetes. Study background: Age, gender and cell yields were alike across patients and healthy donors.

This clone was recorded a few times. The antigen remains undetermined. The entirety of the isolated RNA underwent reverse transcription, so expressed TCRB transcripts were sequenced. Only in-frame clones appear in the TCRdb table, and some are missing; sequencing was by immunoSEQ multiplex PCR. In the table there are 900,000 or so clones, 15% to 20% of which are singletons. V shed 4 bases, J shed 7 bases, and the junction held 9 bases outside the gene matches. Germline V CDR1 and CDR2: LGHNA, YSLEER. CDR3 length: 15 amino acids. Findings of the study overall: Relative to healthy donors, patients appeared to have naive, central memory and Treg TCRB repertoires that were more similar.

The chain uses TRBV4-3 and TRBJ2-7; TRBD1 matches at 11 bases. The sequencing input was naive CD4+ T cells from blood. The origin of this receptor is a woman between 18 and 30 years old in good health. In DNA form, the CDR3 reads TGCGCCAGCAGCCCTTCCGGGACAGGGGGTTTTGAGCAGTACTTC. This gives the protein CASSPSGTGGFEQYF.